The 6 T cell receptor beta chains in this list originate from one sample, sequenced in a study of read filtering for tumor transcriptome and immune sequencing. From approximately 430 ng of RNA, a library with molecular barcoded alpha/delta and beta/gamma adaptors was made. TCRdb reanalysed the reads using MiXCR and keeps one entry per CDR3 protein. The sample gives 75,000 to 95,000 distinct CDR3 sequences, 20% to 25% of which show up once; about an eighth is in the top ten. The sample comprised a population of CD138-negative cells sorted from bone marrow. These receptors were obtained from a donor at least 40 years old with multiple myeloma.

The chain recombines TRBV7-3 with TRBJ2-3, with D possibly called TRBD1 or TRBD2 (5 bases each). V was trimmed by 1 base and J by 4 bases, leaving 15 bases between them. Germline loops: CDR1 SGHTA, CDR2 FQGTGA. The CDR3 length is 16 residues. The CDR3 sequence is CASSLMSRGGPDTQYF. The DNA of the CDR3 is TGTGCCAGCAGCTTAATGTCGAGGGGCGGCCCAGATACGCAGTATTTT.

In this sample, this clonotype turned up many times. The DNA of the CDR3 is TGCGCCAGCAGCTTGCAGGGACAGGGATCCTACGAGCAGTACTTC. As protein: CASSLQGQGSYEQYF. This chain connects TRBV5-1 to TRBJ2-7; 9 positions agree with TRBD1. Trimming removed 1 base from V and 1 base from J; junction bases left unmatched: 3. The CDR3 consists of 15 residues. Germline V lookup: CDR1 SGHRS, CDR2 YFSETQ.

The chain has TRBV5-1 and TRBJ1-2; the match to TRBD1 covers 12 bases. Germline V CDR1 and CDR2: SGHRS, YFSETQ. V lost 6 bases and J lost 2; bases outside the gene matches: 8. The CDR3 loop spans 16 amino acids. CDR3 loop: CASNSGTGGDNYGYTF. The CDR3 DNA is TGCGCCAGCAACTCCGGGACAGGGGGCGACAACTATGGCTACACCTTC.

This clonotype occurred many times. This chain connects TRBV4-1 to TRBJ1-2, with D possibly matching TRBD1 (5 bases). The CDR3 runs 15 residues. V was pared by 0 bases and J by 1 base, with 9 bases between. CDR1 and CDR2 (germline): MGHRA, YSYEKL. CDR3 sequence (DNA): TGCGCCAGCAGCCAAGAGGCGGGGGTTAACTATGGCTACACCTTC. Translation gives CASSQEAGVNYGYTF.

A few counts support this clonotype. The chain employs TRBV29-1 and TRBJ1-3; 10 nucleotides match TRBD1. The CDR3 extends over 14 amino acids. V gave up 5 bases and J gave up 3 bases; unmatched junction bases: 4. The germline V gene has CDR1 SQVTM and CDR2 ANQGSEA. The CDR3 loop is CSVRTGGGGNTIYF. DNA for the CDR3: TGCAGCGTTCGGACAGGGGGTGGTGGAAACACCATATATTTT.

The gene calls are TRBV28 and TRBJ1-2; D ambiguous. Germline V CDR1 and CDR2: MDHEN, SYDVKM. Trimming took 1 base from V and 5 from J, leaving 5 bases between them. The CDR3 sequence is 12 residues long. Here the CDR3 reads CASSLSEYGYTF. CDR3 DNA: TGTGCCAGCAGTTTATCCGAGTATGGCTACACCTTC.